Presented here are 16 T cell receptor beta chains from one specimen sequenced in a study of blood T cells in healthy people across ages. Alongside a J-beta primer mix, a sample-barcoded 5' primer served in a second PCR lasting roughly 7 to 11 cycles. Via MiXCR, TCRdb re-called the 5' RACE reads, giving one row per CDR3 protein. The sample lists around 990,000 distinct CDR3 sequences, 30% to 40% occurring once. Sequencing input: blood. The source is a man in his late teens or twenties in good health.

This clonotype was recorded a few times. J is TRBJ2-1 and V is TRBV6-5; unclear D gene. CDR1 and CDR2 (germline): MNHEY, SVGAGI. This CDR3 contains 16 residues. Trimming stripped 0 bases from V and 2 bases from J, with 11 bases between. The CDR3 is CASSYSLKRPYNEQFF. CDR3 DNA sequence: TGTGCCAGCAGTTACTCGCTGAAGCGCCCCTACAATGAGCAGTTCTTC.

The J gene is TRBJ2-3, the V gene TRBV5-5; TRBD2 matches 9 bases. The V segment lost 4 bases and the J segment 2 bases; nucleotides outside the gene matches: 8. The germline V gene has CDR1 SGHKS and CDR2 YYEKEE (reference sequence). This CDR3 is built from 16 residues. CDR3 in DNA: TGTGCCAGCAGCCCAAGTAGCGGGGGTAACACAGATACGCAGTATTTT. Encoded protein: CASSPSSGGNTDTQYF. The full variable domain, its missing parts supplied by reference TRBV5-5 and TRBJ2-3, is DAGVTQSPTHLIKTRGQQVTLRCSPISGHKSVSWYQQVLGQGPQFIFQYYEKEERGRGNFPDRFSARQFPNYSSELNVNALLLGDSALYLCASSPSSGGNTDTQYFGPGTRLTVL.

This CDR3 is CASSLGTVSASGELFF. The DNA for the CDR3 is TGCGCCAGCAGCCTCGGGACAGTCTCGGCGTCCGGGGAGCTGTTTTTT. The V and J genes are TRBV4-3 and TRBJ2-2; TRBD1 agrees at 7 bases. V shed 4 bases and J 6 bases; nucleotides not matched to a gene: 11. This CDR3 region has 16 residues. Germline-derived CDR1 and CDR2 are LGHNA and YSLEER.

This clonotype came up a few times. CDR3 region: CASSQDLPGMNEQYF. In DNA, the CDR3 is TGTGCCAGCAGCCAAGATTTACCAGGGATGAACGAGCAGTACTTC. The chain employs TRBV4-2 and TRBJ2-7; weak D call: TRBD1 (5 bases). This CDR3 contains 15 residues. CDR1 is LGHNA and CDR2 is YNFKEQ in the germline V gene. V was pared by 0 bases and J by 5 bases, with 14 bases between.

In this sample, this clonotype turned up a few times. This chain connects TRBV29-1 to TRBJ2-5; the D is unclear. The J call is in doubt because the DNA end fits TRBJ2-7 better. Germline assignment: CDR1 SQVTM and CDR2 ANQGSEA. The CDR3 runs to 12 residues. The chain's CDR3 is CSVDGVLNEQYF. CDR3 sequence (DNA): TGCAGCGTTGATGGGGTATTGAACGAGCAGTACTTC.

The chain links TRBV7-2 to TRBJ1-2, with TRBD1 as a possible D gene (6 bases). Germline V lookup: CDR1 SGHTA, CDR2 FQGNSA. Trimming removed 1 base at V and 8 bases at J, with 20 bases between. This CDR3 comprises 16 residues. CDR3 in DNA: TGTGCCAGCAGCTTAGTAGCTGAACAGGGCCCCGGCGGCTACACCTTC. Translating gives CASSLVAEQGPGGYTF.

Concerning this clonotype itself: A much larger clone differs from this one at a single base, so this may be a read error. The chain links TRBV9 to TRBJ1-1; 10 bases align to TRBD1. Germline V lookup: CDR1 SGDLS, CDR2 YYNGEE. The CDR3 totals 15 residues. V trimming: 3 bases; J trimming: 1 base; junction bases outside the gene matches: 3. The CDR3 protein is CASSDRDRGNTEAFF. The CDR3 coding sequence is TGTGCCAGCAGCGACCGGGACAGGGGGAACACTGAAGCTTTCTTT.

In this sample, this clonotype turned up a few times. The chain combines TRBV13 with TRBJ1-2, with 10 bases lining up with TRBD1. Germline lookup yields CDR1 PRHDT and CDR2 FYEKMQ (reference sequence). This CDR3 has 15 residues. With V trimmed by 6 bases and J by 4 bases, 8 bases remained unmatched. CDR3 region: CASSPGQGDAYGYTF. In nucleotides, the CDR3 is TGTGCCAGCAGTCCTGGACAGGGGGATGCCTATGGCTACACCTTC.

This clonotype was seen just once. This chain uses TRBV7-2 with TRBJ1-1; maybe TRBD1 (5 bases). This CDR3 contains 15 residues. Trimming removed 2 bases at V and 5 bases at J, with 15 bases between. The germline CDR1 and CDR2 sequences are SGHTA and FQGNSA. The DNA for the CDR3 is TGTGCCAGCAGCTTAAGTTCAATCCGGACAACTGAAGCTTTCTTT. This gives the protein CASSLSSIRTTEAFF. The full variable domain, its missing parts supplied by reference TRBV7-2 and TRBJ1-1, is GAGVSQSPSNKVTEKGKDVELRCDPISGHTALYWYRQSLGQGLEFLIYFQGNSAPDKSGLPSDRFSAERTGGSVSTLTIQRTQQEDSAVYLCASSLSSIRTTEAFFGQGTRLTVV.

In this sample, this clonotype turned up a few times. This sequence joins TRBV7-8 and TRBJ1-4; no firm D call. Germline CDR1 and CDR2: SGHVS and FQNEAQ. Between the trimmed V and J ends, which lost 1 base and 7 bases, there was a span of 7 bases. The CDR3 totals 13 residues. CDR3 bases: TGTGCCAGCAGCTTAGTGATTAGTGAAAAACTGTTTTTT. It specifies CASSLVISEKLFF. The variable domain in full, completed from reference TRBV7-8 and TRBJ1-4, reads GAGVSQSPRYKVAKRGQDVALRCDPISGHVSLFWYQQALGQGPEFLTYFQNEAQLDKSGLPSDRFFAERPEGSVSTLKIQRTQQEDSAVYLCASSLVISEKLFFGSGTQLSVL.

This clonotype was found a few times. The chain combines TRBV29-1 with TRBJ2-1, with 7 bases identical to TRBD2. The CDR3 has 15 amino acids. Germline CDR1 and CDR2: SQVTM and ANQGSEA. V was clipped by 4 bases and J by 6 bases; unmatched bases: 12. CDR3 nucleotide sequence: TGCAGCGTTGTTTTCCCGCGGGGAGGGGCCAATGAGCAGTTCTTC. The encoded protein is CSVVFPRGGANEQFF.

Of note for this clonotype: The junction does not match germline at one end; this may be a read error. The chain combines TRBV5-8 with TRBJ2-3; D possibly corresponds to TRBD1 (5 bases). CDR1 is SGHTS and CDR2 is YDEGEE in the germline V gene. This CDR3 comprises 15 residues. CDR3 in DNA: TGTGCCAGCAGCTTGACAGGTCTAAGCATAGATACGCAGTATTTT. This sequence encodes CASSLTGLSIDTQYF. The full variable domain, rest sourced from reference TRBV5-8 and TRBJ2-3, is EAGVTQSPTHLIKTRGQQATLRCSPISGHTSVYWYQQALGLGLQFLLWYDEGEERNRGNFPPRFSGRQFPNYSSELNVNALELEDSALYLCASSLTGLSIDTQYFGPGTRLTVL.

The J gene is TRBJ1-5, the V gene TRBV4-1; no clear D gene. CDR3 length: 16 amino acids. Trimming cost V 0 bases and J 0 bases, with 9 bases left between them. Germline CDR1 is MGHRA and CDR2 is YSYEKL. CDR3 loop: CASSQDKVNSNQPQHF. The CDR3 bases are TGCGCCAGCAGCCAAGATAAAGTTAATAGCAATCAGCCCCAGCATTTT.

V gene TRBV20-1 combines with J gene TRBJ1-5; a weak D match, TRBD1 (5 bases). V was shortened by 5 bases and J by 4 bases, with 21 bases between the two germline ends. The germline V gene encodes CDR1 DFQATT and CDR2 SNEGSKA (reference sequence). The CDR3 has 16 residues. CDR3 in amino acids: CSAGSLGVHGNQPQHF. In nucleotides, the CDR3 is TGCAGTGCTGGGTCGTTGGGGGTCCATGGGAATCAGCCCCAGCATTTT.

J is TRBJ2-1 and V is TRBV19; no reliable D call. The V and J ends lost 3 bases and 6 bases respectively, with 9 bases between them. This CDR3 is built from 13 residues. Germline CDR1 and CDR2: LNHDA and SQIVND (reference sequence). The CDR3 sequence is CASSMARFNEQFF. For the CDR3, the DNA is TGTGCCAGTAGTATGGCTAGATTCAATGAGCAGTTCTTC. Based on the CDR3 plus reference TRBV19 and TRBJ2-1, the full variable domain is DGGITQSPKYLFRKEGQNVTLSCEQNLNHDAMYWYRQDPGQGLRLIYYSQIVNDFQKGDIAEGYSVSREKKESFPLTVTSAQKNPTAFYLCASSMARFNEQFFGPGTRLTVL.

This clonotype was counted between two and nine times. The CDR3 DNA reads TGCAGTGCTAGAGATAGGGGGCCTCGGAACGGTGAGCAGTTCTTC. Translation gives CSARDRGPRNGEQFF. The V call is TRBV20-1, the J call TRBJ2-1, with 7 bases lining up with TRBD1. This CDR3 has 15 residues. V lost 0 bases, J lost 9 bases, and 11 bases stayed unmatched. CDR1 is DFQATT and CDR2 is SNEGSKA in the germline V gene (reference sequence).